The sequence of this T cell receptor (beta chain) was determined in a study of T cells after yellow fever vaccination. Overall study findings and caveats: Primary-vaccination clones mostly resurfaced post-booster (about 95% CD4, more than 80% CD8). One caveat is that FACS-sorted repertoires could contain abundant clonotypes contaminating from the bulk population.

TCRdb reanalysed the 5' RACE reads using MiXCR and keeps one entry per CDR3 protein. In the table there are some 320,000 distinct CDR3 sequences, approximately 8% of which are singletons. Of note for this clonotype: What it binds is not known.

The sample here was CD4+ T cells sorted from PBMCs, taken 5 days after the yellow fever booster vaccination. This TCR came from a man aged 18 to 30 who received the YFV17D yellow fever vaccine.

In DNA, the CDR3 is TGTGCCAGCAGCGGGCTGGGACTAGCAGAGGAGACCCAGTACTTC. It translates to CASSGLGLAEETQYF. The chain links TRBV6-5 to TRBJ2-5; the match to TRBD2 covers 9 bases. The CDR3 has 15 residues. The V and J ends lost 6 bases and 5 bases, in that order; junction bases with no gene match: 10. Germline assignment: CDR1 MNHEY and CDR2 SVGAGI.